The following is a T cell receptor beta chain sequence with its context. Recruitment covered under 25 US areas and drew participants whose ages spanned 18 to 89 years. Grouping used clinical history reported by participants in a survey and questionnaire. These data are taken from a study of blood T cell repertoires in COVID-19. Whole-study context: COVID-19 samples, acute and convalescent, were from the United States, Italy and Spain.

The germline V and J ends were trimmed by 1 base and 5 bases, with 8 bases remaining between them. Germline V lookup: CDR1 SEHNR, CDR2 FQNEAQ (reference sequence). The CDR3 has 13 amino acids. Authors' data handling: How many nucleated cells were present was estimated from reference gene primer amplification. Using immunoSEQ multiplex PCR, the repertoire was profiled, and TCRdb retains in-frame clones only, with some absent. For V, J and clone size, that table is used; D and trimming come from the DNA. Among 230,000 or so clones listed, 88% were seen once. The receptor's source is a woman in her 30s who had recovered from COVID-19. The chain has TRBV7-9 and TRBJ2-5; weak D call: TRBD2 (5 bases). The sequenced sample was PBMCs or T cells enriched from blood (not recorded which). In DNA form, the CDR3 reads TGTGCCAGCAGCTTAGAACCGGGGGAGACCCAGTACTTC. Translating gives CASSLEPGETQYF.